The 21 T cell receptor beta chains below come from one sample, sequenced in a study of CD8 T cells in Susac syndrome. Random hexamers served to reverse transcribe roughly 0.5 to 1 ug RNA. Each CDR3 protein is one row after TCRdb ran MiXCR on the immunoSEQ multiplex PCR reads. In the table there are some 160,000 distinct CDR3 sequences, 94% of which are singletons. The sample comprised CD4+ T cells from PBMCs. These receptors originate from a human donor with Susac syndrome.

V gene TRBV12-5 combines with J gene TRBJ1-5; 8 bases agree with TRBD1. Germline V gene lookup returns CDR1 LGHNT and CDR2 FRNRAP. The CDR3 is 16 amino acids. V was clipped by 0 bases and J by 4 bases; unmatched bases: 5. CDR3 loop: CASGLVLHRGNQPQHF. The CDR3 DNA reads TGTGCTAGTGGTTTGGTACTCCACAGGGGGAATCAGCCCCAGCATTTT.

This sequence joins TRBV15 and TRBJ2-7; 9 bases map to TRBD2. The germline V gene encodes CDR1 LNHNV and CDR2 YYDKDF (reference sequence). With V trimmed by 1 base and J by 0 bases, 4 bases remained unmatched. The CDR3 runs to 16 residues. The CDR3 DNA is TGTGCCACCAGCAGAGTTAGCGGGGGAACCTCCTACGAGCAGTACTTC. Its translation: CATSRVSGGTSYEQYF.

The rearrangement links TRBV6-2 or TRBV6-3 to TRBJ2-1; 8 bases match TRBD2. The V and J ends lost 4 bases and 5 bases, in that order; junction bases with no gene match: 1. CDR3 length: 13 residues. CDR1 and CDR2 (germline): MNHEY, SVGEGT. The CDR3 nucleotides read TGTGCCAGCAGTTTGCGGGGGGACAATGAGCAGTTCTTC. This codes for CASSLRGDNEQFF.

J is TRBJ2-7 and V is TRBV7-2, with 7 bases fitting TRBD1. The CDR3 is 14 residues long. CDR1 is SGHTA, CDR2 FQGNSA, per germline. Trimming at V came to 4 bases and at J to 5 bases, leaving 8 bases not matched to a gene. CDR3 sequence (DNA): TGTGCCAGCAGCTCCGAGACAGGGACCCACGAGCAGTACTTC. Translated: CASSSETGTHEQYF.

The CDR3 nucleotides are TGTGCCAGCAGTGAGCTCGGTCCGTCCTACGAGCAGTACTTC. Its translation: CASSELGPSYEQYF. This sequence joins TRBV6-1 and TRBJ2-7; D uncertain. The CDR3 consists of 14 residues. Germline assignment: CDR1 MNHNS and CDR2 SASEGT. Trimming left V 3 bases short and J 1 base short, with 10 bases between.

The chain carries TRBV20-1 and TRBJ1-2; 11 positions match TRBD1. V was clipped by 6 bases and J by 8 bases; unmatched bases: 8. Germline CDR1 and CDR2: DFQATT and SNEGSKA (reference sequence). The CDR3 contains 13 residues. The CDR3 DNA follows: TGCAGTGCCACCGGGACAGGGGGTGAAGGCTACACCTTC. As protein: CSATGTGGEGYTF.

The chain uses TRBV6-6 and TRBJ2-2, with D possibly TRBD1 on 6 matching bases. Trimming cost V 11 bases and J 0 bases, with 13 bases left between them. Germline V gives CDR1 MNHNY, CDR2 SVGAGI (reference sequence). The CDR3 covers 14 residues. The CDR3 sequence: CAVGAGANTGELFF. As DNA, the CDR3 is TGTGCCGTTGGGGCAGGGGCGAACACCGGGGAGCTGTTTTTT.

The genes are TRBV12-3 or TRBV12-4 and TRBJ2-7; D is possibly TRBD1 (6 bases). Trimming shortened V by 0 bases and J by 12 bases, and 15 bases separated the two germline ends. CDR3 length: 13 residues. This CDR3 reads CASSLAGAGVLYF. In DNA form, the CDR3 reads TGTGCCAGCAGTTTAGCGGGGGCAGGGGTGCTGTACTTC.

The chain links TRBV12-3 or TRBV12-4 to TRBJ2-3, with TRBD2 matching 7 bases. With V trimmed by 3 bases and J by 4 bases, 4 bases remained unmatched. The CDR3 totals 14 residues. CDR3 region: CASSFSGGADTQYF. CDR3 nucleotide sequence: TGTGCCAGCAGTTTTTCGGGAGGAGCAGATACGCAGTATTTT.

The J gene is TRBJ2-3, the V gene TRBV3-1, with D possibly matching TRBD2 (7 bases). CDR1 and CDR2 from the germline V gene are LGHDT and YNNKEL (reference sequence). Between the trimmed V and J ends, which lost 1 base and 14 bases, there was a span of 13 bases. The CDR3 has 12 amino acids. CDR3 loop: CASSQGRGARYF. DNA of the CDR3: TGTGCCAGCAGCCAAGGCCGGGGGGCGCGGTATTTT.

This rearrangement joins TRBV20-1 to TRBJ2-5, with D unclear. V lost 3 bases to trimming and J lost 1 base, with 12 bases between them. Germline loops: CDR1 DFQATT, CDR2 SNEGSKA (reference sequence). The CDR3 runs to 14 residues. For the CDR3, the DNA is TGCAGTGCTAGGGGCTTGGGCGGCCAAGAGACCCAGTACTTC. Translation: CSARGLGGQETQYF.

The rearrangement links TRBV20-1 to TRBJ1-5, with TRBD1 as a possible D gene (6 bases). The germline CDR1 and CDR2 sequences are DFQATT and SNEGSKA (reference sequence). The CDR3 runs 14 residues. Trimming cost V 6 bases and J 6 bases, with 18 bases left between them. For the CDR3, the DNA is TGCAGTGCGAGGTCTGGGGGCGAGAGTCAGCCCCAGCATTTT. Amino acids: CSARSGGESQPQHF.

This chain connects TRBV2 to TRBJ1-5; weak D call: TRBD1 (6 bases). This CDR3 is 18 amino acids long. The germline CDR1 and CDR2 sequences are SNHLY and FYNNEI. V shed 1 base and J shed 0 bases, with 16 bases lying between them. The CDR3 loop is CASSEGGARSFSNQPQHF. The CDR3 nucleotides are TGTGCCAGCAGTGAAGGGGGGGCCAGATCATTTAGCAATCAGCCCCAGCATTTT.

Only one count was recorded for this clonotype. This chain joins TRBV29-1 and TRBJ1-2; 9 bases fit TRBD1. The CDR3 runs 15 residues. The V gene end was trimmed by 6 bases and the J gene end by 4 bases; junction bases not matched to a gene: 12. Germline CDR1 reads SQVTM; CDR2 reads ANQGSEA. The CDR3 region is CSVPPGQGRLYGYTF. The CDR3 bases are TGCAGCGTGCCGCCGGGACAGGGAAGGCTCTATGGCTACACCTTC.

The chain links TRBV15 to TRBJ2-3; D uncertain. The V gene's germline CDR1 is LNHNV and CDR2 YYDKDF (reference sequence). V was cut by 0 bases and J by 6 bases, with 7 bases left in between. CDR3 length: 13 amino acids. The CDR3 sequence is CATSRDIEDTQYF. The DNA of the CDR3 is TGTGCCACCAGCAGAGATATCGAGGATACGCAGTATTTT.

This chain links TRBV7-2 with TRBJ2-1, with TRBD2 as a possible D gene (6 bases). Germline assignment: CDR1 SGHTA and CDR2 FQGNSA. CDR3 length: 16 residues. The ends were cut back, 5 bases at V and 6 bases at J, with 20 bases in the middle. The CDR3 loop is CASSAKLGGVRNEQFF. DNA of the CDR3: TGTGCCAGCAGCGCTAAACTTGGCGGGGTCCGCAATGAGCAGTTCTTC.

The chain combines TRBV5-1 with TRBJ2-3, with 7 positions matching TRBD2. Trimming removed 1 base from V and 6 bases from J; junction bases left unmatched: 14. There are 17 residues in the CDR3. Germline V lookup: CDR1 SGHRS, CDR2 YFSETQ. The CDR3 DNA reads TGCGCCAGCAGCTTGACAGGACTAGTCTTCTCTATGGATACGCAGTATTTT. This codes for CASSLTGLVFSMDTQYF.

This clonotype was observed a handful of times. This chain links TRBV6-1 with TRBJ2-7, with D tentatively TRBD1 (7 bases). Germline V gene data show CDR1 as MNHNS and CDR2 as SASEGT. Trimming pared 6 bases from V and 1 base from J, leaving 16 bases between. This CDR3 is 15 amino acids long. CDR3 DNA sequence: TGTGCCAGCAGCCCACGGAGGGGGCCTTCCTACGAGCAGTACTTC. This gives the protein CASSPRRGPSYEQYF.

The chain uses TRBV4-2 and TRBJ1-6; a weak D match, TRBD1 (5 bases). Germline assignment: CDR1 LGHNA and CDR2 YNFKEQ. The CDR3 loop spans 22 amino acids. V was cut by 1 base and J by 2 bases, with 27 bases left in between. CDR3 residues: CASSQVESGSRQLLTYNSPLHF. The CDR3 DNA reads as TGTGCCAGCAGCCAAGTGGAGTCGGGTTCCCGACAGCTACTCACCTATAATTCACCCCTCCACTTT.

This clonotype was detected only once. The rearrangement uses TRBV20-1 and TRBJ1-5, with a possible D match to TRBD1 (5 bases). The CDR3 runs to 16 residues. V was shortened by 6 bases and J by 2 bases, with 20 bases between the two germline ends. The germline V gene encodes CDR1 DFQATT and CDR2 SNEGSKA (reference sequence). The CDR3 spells CSAPQRGSLGNQPQHF. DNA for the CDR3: TGCAGTGCCCCCCAGAGGGGTTCCCTGGGCAATCAGCCCCAGCATTTT.

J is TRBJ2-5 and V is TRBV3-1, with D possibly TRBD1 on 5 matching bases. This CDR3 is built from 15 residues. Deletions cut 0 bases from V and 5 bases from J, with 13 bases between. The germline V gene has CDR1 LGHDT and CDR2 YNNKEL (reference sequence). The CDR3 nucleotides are TGTGCCAGCAGCCAAGAGCGCAGGGTCTCGGAGACCCAGTACTTC. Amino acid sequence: CASSQERRVSETQYF.